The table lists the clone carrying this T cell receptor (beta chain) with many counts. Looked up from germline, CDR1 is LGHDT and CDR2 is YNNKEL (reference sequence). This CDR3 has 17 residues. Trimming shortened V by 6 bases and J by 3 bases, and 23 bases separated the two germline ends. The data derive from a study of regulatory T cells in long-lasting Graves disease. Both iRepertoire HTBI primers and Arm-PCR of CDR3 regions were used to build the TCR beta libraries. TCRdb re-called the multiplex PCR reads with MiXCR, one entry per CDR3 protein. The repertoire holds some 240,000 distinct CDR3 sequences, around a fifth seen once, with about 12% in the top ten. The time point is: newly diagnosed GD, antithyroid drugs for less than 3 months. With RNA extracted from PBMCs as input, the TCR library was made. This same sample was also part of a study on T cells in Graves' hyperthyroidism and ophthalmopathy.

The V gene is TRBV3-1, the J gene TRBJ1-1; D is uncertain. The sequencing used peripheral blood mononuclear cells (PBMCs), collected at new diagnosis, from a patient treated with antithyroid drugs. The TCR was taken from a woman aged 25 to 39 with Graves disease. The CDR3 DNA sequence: TGTGCCAGCAGTGACCTACTGGCTGGCGGGCGGGACACTGAAGCTTTCTTT. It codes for CASSDLLAGGRDTEAFF.